This T cell receptor (beta chain) stems from a study of Ad26.COV2.S vaccination and SARS-CoV-2 variants (dated by TCRdb to about 2021). Context from the whole study: Vaccine-arm donors came from COV1001, a multicentre, randomized, double-blind, placebo-controlled phase I-IIa trial of Ad26.COV2.S in healthy adults. Ad26.COV2.S was administered intramuscularly at 5 x 10^10 or 1 x 10^11 viral particles, either as a single shot or as two shots given 56 days apart. Sequencing of the TCRbeta repertoire served to evaluate the specificity and breadth of SARS-CoV-2-reactive T cell receptors following Ad26.COV2.S vaccination. The TCR-sequenced set comprised roughly 30 samples: 19 Ad26.COV2.S vaccine recipients, 5 placebo recipients and 8 SARS-CoV-2 convalescent individuals. Trial participants were randomized into five groups of five, in which low-dose or high-dose Ad26.COV2.S was given once or twice, or placebo was given on both occasions. Investigators remained blinded to trial group allocation during experiments and outcome assessment. The investigation overall reported the following: The authors noted that the TCR breadth and depth analyses may have underestimated total T cell responses. After vaccination, spike-specific CD8+ and CD4+ T cell responses were reported to show substantial breadth. Vaccine and placebo recipients had similar non-spike TCR breadth, a finding consistent with the vaccine containing only spike. Ad26.COV2.S recipients had higher spike-specific TCR breadth than placebo recipients (P = 0.0014). The study was not powered for comparison of responses between vaccine doses or regimens.

The CDR3 has 14 amino acids, counting the end cysteine and phenylalanine. The only DNA kept is the CDR3, 42 bases in frame from the first base. V is clipped by 3 bases and J by 11 bases, and the sequence between their germline boundaries is 17 bases long. CDR1 is given as SGHDT and CDR2 as YYEEEE, both from the germline V gene. Concerning this clone itself: It has no known antigen specificity. Within one base of it there is no much larger clone, and no base qualities were kept.

Sample treatment or condition, as interpreted from the label and publication: some 19 received Ad26.COV2.S at low or high dose, single or two shots; roughly five received placebo; per-sample allocation not given. Repertoires of vaccine and placebo recipients were sequenced from samples taken on day 63 after the first injection. In Cohort 1b, about two dozen adults aged 18-55 years were enrolled at a single site in Boston, USA, between 29 July and 7 August 2020. Ad26.COV2.S consisted of a replication-incompetent adenovirus type 26 vector by which a prefusion-stabilized SARS-CoV-2 spike protein from the original Wuhan strain was expressed. TCRbeta CDR3 regions were sequenced with the immunoSEQ Assay. After extraction, genomic DNA underwent amplification by bias-controlled multiplex PCR, followed by high-throughput sequencing. From the authors' description of their analysis: To quantify the absolute abundance of every unique TCRbeta CDR3 region, sequences were collapsed and filtered. T cell fraction was estimated by normalizing TCRbeta template counts to usable DNA, with usable DNA measured through amplification of reference genes found in all nucleated cells. Repertoire TCRs were annotated as SARS-CoV-2-specific by exact matching of V gene, CDR3 amino acid sequence and J gene to a known reactive TCR set. The reference SARS-CoV-2 TCR set was obtained from MIRA and was filtered for enrichment in COVID-19-positive ImmuneCODE repertoires, whereby public or cross-reactive TCRs were removed. Based on the MIRA antigens, annotated TCRs were further analysed at the level of specific ORF or position within ORF. Breadth was defined as the number of annotated unique rearrangements divided by the total number of unique productive rearrangements, and depth was defined as the summed frequency of the annotated unique rearrangements. Two-sided Wilcoxon rank-sum tests were applied when comparing TCR breadth between groups. TCRdb retrieved this table from immuneACCESS and kept in-frame rearrangements only. Not all clones are present; in checked studies, unresolved V genes account for under half, and no reason is known for the remainder. D and trimming were read from the DNA, whereas the V and J calls and clone size are those reported in that table. The table for this sample lists about 400,000 clones; approximately 92% of them were counted only once. More than 1.5% of the sample is held by the ten biggest clonotypes.

Source: peripheral blood, taken in a trial of Ad26.COV2.S vaccine versus placebo. The rearrangement joined TRBV5-6 to TRBJ1-4; TRBD1 is perhaps the D gene, given 5 matching bases. The sequence came from a person aged 18 to 59 who received the Ad26.COV2.S COVID-19 vaccine or a placebo. The nucleotides read TGTGCCAGCAGCTACCGGGACCCCGGCCTCAAACTGTTTTTT. It translates as CASSYRDPGLKLFF.